This T cell receptor beta chain was sequenced during a study of blood T cell repertoires in COVID-19. The assay was immunoSEQ multiplex PCR, and TCRdb's table has in-frame clones only and misses some. The sample contains 300,000 to 400,000 clones, about 91% of which appear only once. Germline trimming cut 1 base from V and 10 bases from J; bases unmatched to any gene: 15. CDR1 is KGHSH, CDR2 LQKENI, per germline. The CDR3 is 17 residues long. The receptor's source is a woman in her twenties or thirties with COVID-19, enrolled during active disease. The genes are TRBV18 and TRBJ2-1; 8 bases align to TRBD2. The specimen sequenced was peripheral blood. The CDR3 here is CASSPHLGSGGSYEQFF. The CDR3 DNA reads as TGTGCCAGCTCACCACACCTCGGGAGCGGGGGTTCGTACGAGCAGTTCTTC.